The present TCR beta chain was sequenced within a study of shared clonotypes between healthy human individuals. The study, taken as a whole, reports: Non-shared clonotypes were found to have lower generation probabilities than the clonotypes that were shared by all four of the sorted-subset donors.

The study separated CD4+ cells into CD45RA+ naive and CD45RA-negative memory subsets. Germline lookup yields CDR1 SGHAT and CDR2 FQNNGV. This CDR3 spans 16 amino acids. Trimming cost V 5 bases and J 4 bases, with 20 bases left between them. Repertoires were generated with immunoSEQ multiplex PCR, while TCRdb's copy carries only in-frame clones and drops some. The sample holds about 2.5 million clones, about 90% seen once. As concerns this clone: Its antigen is as yet unknown.

The sequencing sample was made of naive CD4+ T cells from PBMCs. Indicated subset: CD45RA+ positively selected. This TCR derives from a young man in good health. Some clones in this sample may be carry-over from other donors' samples. This chain joins TRBV11-2 and TRBJ2-5; either TRBD1 or TRBD2 may fit D (5 bases each). The CDR3 spells CASSPGVTGRRETQYF. The CDR3 nucleotides read TGTGCCAGCAGCCCCGGGGTAACAGGTCGGCGAGAGACCCAGTACTTC.